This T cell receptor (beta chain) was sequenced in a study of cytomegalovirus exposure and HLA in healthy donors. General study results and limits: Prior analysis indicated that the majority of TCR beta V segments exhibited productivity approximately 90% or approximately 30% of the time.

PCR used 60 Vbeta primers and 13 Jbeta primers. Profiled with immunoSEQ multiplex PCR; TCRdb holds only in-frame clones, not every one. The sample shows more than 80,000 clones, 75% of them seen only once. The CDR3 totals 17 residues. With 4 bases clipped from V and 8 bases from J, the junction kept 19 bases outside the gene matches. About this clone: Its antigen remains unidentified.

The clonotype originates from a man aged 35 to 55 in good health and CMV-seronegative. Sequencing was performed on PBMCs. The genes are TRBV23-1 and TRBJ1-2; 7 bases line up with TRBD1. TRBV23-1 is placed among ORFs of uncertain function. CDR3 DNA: TGCGCCAGCAGTCCCAGACAGGGACCCTCCTTTCCAGGCGGCTACACCTTC. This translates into CASSPRQGPSFPGGYTF.